This T cell receptor (beta chain) was documented in a study of Ad26.COV2.S vaccination and SARS-CoV-2 variants. General observations from the study: Reported post-vaccination CD8+ and CD4+ T cell responses to spike showed substantial breadth. Vaccine recipients posted higher spike-specific TCR breadth than their placebo counterparts. In TCR breadth and depth analyses, total T cell responses may have been underestimated. Similar non-spike TCR breadth was observed in recipients of vaccine and of placebo.

The protocol was immunoSEQ multiplex PCR, while the TCRdb copy is restricted to in-frame clones and leaves out a portion. The sample has under 150,000 clones; 70% to 90% are singletons. This CDR3 spans 12 amino acids. Trimming removed 4 bases at V and 5 bases at J, with 9 bases between. The germline gives CDR1 SGHTA, CDR2 FQGNSA. Regarding this clone: The antigen remains unidentified.

The chain uses TRBV7-2 and TRBJ2-7; D is unclear. Specimen: peripheral blood, collected after recovery from COVID-19. This clonotype was sampled from a human donor who had recovered from COVID-19. The DNA for the CDR3 is TGTGCCAGCAGCTCGGATACAAACGAGCAGTACTTC. It codes for CASSSDTNEQYF. The full variable domain, completed using reference TRBV7-2 and TRBJ2-7, is GAGVSQSPSNKVTEKGKDVELRCDPISGHTALYWYRQSLGQGLEFLIYFQGNSAPDKSGLPSDRFSAERTGGSVSTLTIQRTQQEDSAVYLCASSSDTNEQYFGPGTRLTVT.